Sequencing of this T cell receptor beta chain was carried out in a study of Graves' ophthalmopathy and Graves' hyperthyroidism. General study points: Ophthalmopathy versus stable hyperthyroidism: 13-signature model gave roughly 88% sensitivity, 75% to 82% specificity. Progression of ophthalmopathy was predicted by the model with around 68% sensitivity and roughly 78% specificity.

In the case of this clonotype: The antigen is undetermined.

RNA transcripts served as template for amplifying TCR beta CDR3 sequences. Second-round multiplex PCR came after first-round RT-PCR with HTBI primers. One entry per CDR3 protein results from TCRdb running MiXCR on the multiplex PCR reads. Of 200,000 to 250,000 distinct CDR3 sequences listed, under 25% are singletons. The TCR comes from a woman aged 45-60 years with Graves' ophthalmopathy. What was sequenced was peripheral blood.

CDR3 sequence (DNA): TGTGCCAGCAGCCAAGGACCTGATGGGGCCAGGCAGCCCCAGCATTTT. Protein product: CASSQGPDGARQPQHF. This chain joins TRBV3-1 and TRBJ1-5, with D possibly TRBD1 on 5 matching bases. CDR1 LGHDT and CDR2 YNNKEL come from the germline V gene (reference sequence). The CDR3 runs to 16 residues. V lost 1 base, J lost 7 bases, and 17 bases lay in between.